These T cell receptor beta chains were read from a single sample in a study of cytomegalovirus exposure and HLA in healthy donors. TCRdb's table, derived via immunoSEQ multiplex PCR, lists solely in-frame clones and lacks some. The data hold about 82,000 clones, with around 79% observed a single time. Material: PBMCs. These receptor sequences come from a male donor in good health and CMV-seropositive. CDR3s include the opening cysteine and the closing phenylalanine or tryptophan. A D gene is named only where the DNA matches it firmly. Expanded clones are given a class, and other clones once, few, many or no size at all.

CDR3aa	CDR3nt	v_gene	j_gene	d_gene	abundance
CASSLEIQRDTEAFF	TGCGCCAGCAGCCTGGAGATACAGAGGGACACTGAAGCTTTCTTT	TRBV5-1	TRBJ1-1	-	-
CASSLSPTAEAFF	TGTGCCAGCAGTTTATCGCCTACAGCCGAAGCTTTCTTT	TRBV27	TRBJ1-1	-	-
CASARGNNQPQHF	TGTGCCAGCGCAAGAGGGAACAATCAGCCCCAGCATTTT	TRBV18	TRBJ1-5	-	few
CASSKRPGTGATNEKLFF	TGTGCCAGCAGCAAGCGTCCCGGGACAGGGGCAACTAATGAAAAACTGTTTTTT	TRBV11-2	TRBJ1-4	TRBD1	-
CAISDSTGSQPQHF	TGTGCCATCAGTGATTCGACAGGCTCCCAGCCCCAGCATTTT	TRBV10-3	TRBJ1-5	-	-
CASSLVLGPGNTIYF	TGTGCCAGCAGCTTAGTTCTGGGCCCTGGAAACACCATATATTTT	TRBV7-2	TRBJ1-3	-	once
CASTRTGDQIEKLFF	TGTGCCAGTACCAGGACAGGGGACCAGATTGAAAAACTGTTTTTT	TRBV19	TRBJ1-4	TRBD1	few
CASSSQGLAGVHTSSYEQYF	TGTGCCAGCAGTTCCCAGGGACTAGCGGGAGTCCATACGAGCTCCTACGAGCAGTACTTC	TRBV27	TRBJ2-7	TRBD2	-
CASSLLTDYEQYF	TGTGCCAGCAGCTTGTTGACCGACTACGAGCAGTACTTC	TRBV5-6	TRBJ2-7	-	once
CASSFKFF	TGTGCCAGCAGCTTCAAGTTCTTC	TRBV13	TRBJ2-1	-	-